This T cell receptor beta chain was retrieved from a study of control samples from healthy donors and cancer patients (TCRdb year 2020). Libraries were constructed by the immunoSEQ multiplex PCR assay. Not all clones reach the TCRdb copy of this immuneACCESS table, which keeps in-frame sequences only. Checked studies attribute under half of the gap to unresolved V genes and leave the rest unexplained. Present in this sample are nearly 35,000 clones, roughly 92% of which were seen just once. Roughly 1.7% of the sample is held by the ten biggest clonotypes. Points on this clone: It has no known antigen specificity. There are no base qualities to consult, and no much larger clone falls within one base.

Sequenced: PBMCs. This TCR derives from a man aged 40-50 years with colorectal cancer.

The base sequence is TGTGCCAGCAGTTATTTTGGAAACACCATATATTTT. Its coded protein is CASSYFGNTIYF. The receptor chain draws on TRBV12-3 or TRBV12-4 and TRBJ1-3, with the D gene too uncertain to name. V loses 4 bases of germline sequence and J loses 3 bases, and the interval between the two ends is 4 bases. The CDR3, from cysteine to phenylalanine, totals 12 residues. The DNA shown is the 36-base CDR3, in frame from base 1.